This T cell receptor (beta chain) is from a study of OX40 agonist ivuxolimab in advanced cancers. This table comes from immunoSEQ multiplex PCR, and its TCRdb copy is limited to in-frame clones, with some not included. This table has about 58,000 clones, 70% to 85% appearing once. The CDR3 loop spans 14 amino acids. Germline V gives CDR1 SGHRS, CDR2 YFSETQ. Trimming took 7 bases from V and 7 from J, leaving 15 bases between them. The chain employs TRBV5-1 and TRBJ1-6, with D possibly TRBD1 on 6 matching bases. Sequenced here: CD4+ or CD8+ T cells sorted from blood, sampled in a trial of the OX40 agonist ivuxolimab. This TCR was sampled from an adult with an advanced solid tumor such as melanoma, head and neck, liver or kidney cancer. CDR3 coding DNA: TGCGCCAGCTCTGAAACCCAGGGGAATTCACCCCTCCACTTT. Encoded protein: CASSETQGNSPLHF.